This passage covers 15 T cell receptor beta chains from one sample sequenced in a study of blood T cell repertoires in COVID-19. Profiled with immunoSEQ multiplex PCR; TCRdb holds only in-frame clones, not every one. The table includes more than 200,000 clones, roughly 89% detected once. Sequences were obtained from PBMCs or T cells enriched from blood (not recorded which). The receptor set was obtained from a woman aged 25 to 45 with acute COVID-19.

This chain links TRBV28 with TRBJ2-7, with D possibly matching TRBD2 (5 bases). This CDR3 is built from 14 residues. The V gene lost 6 bases and the J gene lost 1 base, with 13 bases spanning the gap. Germline-derived CDR1 and CDR2 are MDHEN and SYDVKM. CDR3 residues: CASSIRPGSYEQYF. In nucleotides, the CDR3 is TGTGCCAGCAGCATACGGCCGGGGTCCTACGAGCAGTACTTC.

The V and J genes are TRBV7-2 and TRBJ1-4, with a possible D match to TRBD1 (5 bases). The CDR3 consists of 15 residues. The germline CDR1 and CDR2 sequences are SGHTA and FQGNSA. Trimming removed 4 bases from V and 7 bases from J, with 16 bases in between. In nucleotides, the CDR3 is TGTGCCAGCAGCTCTAGCTGGGGGGGGAGTGAAAAACTGTTTTTT. Its protein is CASSSSWGGSEKLFF.

The rearrangement joins TRBV6-6 to TRBJ1-4; D is ambiguous. Germline V gives CDR1 MNHNY, CDR2 SVGAGI (reference sequence). The CDR3 consists of 15 residues. Trimming took off 10 bases at V and 0 bases at J, with 15 bases between the two ends. As DNA, the CDR3 is TGTGCCACCCGGGTGGCAGCCGCAACTAATGAAAAACTGTTTTTT. Translation gives CATRVAAATNEKLFF.

This chain connects TRBV9 to TRBJ1-3; D may be TRBD1 (5 bases). V was cut by 0 bases and J by 2 bases, with 12 bases left in between. Looked up from germline, CDR1 is SGDLS and CDR2 is YYNGEE. The CDR3 has 16 residues. The CDR3, as DNA: TGTGCCAGCAGCGTAGCGGAAGGGGCAACTGGAAACACCATATATTTT. As protein: CASSVAEGATGNTIYF.

The rearrangement links TRBV10-2 to TRBJ1-1; D unclear. The V and J ends lost 2 bases and 0 bases respectively, with 10 bases between them. The CDR3 is 15 residues long. Germline CDR1 WSHSY, CDR2 SAAADI. The CDR3 loop is CASSEIWRMNTEAFF. The CDR3, as DNA: TGCGCCAGCAGTGAGATTTGGCGGATGAACACTGAAGCTTTCTTT.

This clone was recorded only once. This chain uses TRBV19 with TRBJ1-5, with D tentatively TRBD1 (5 bases). CDR1 and CDR2 (germline): LNHDA, SQIVND (reference sequence). There are 15 residues in the CDR3. V was clipped by 4 bases and J by 0 bases, with 10 bases between them. This CDR3 reads CASSTRGYSNQPQHF. The CDR3 DNA reads as TGTGCCAGTAGTACCCGGGGGTATAGCAATCAGCCCCAGCATTTT.

The chain combines TRBV5-1 with TRBJ1-1; D is unresolved. This CDR3 spans 13 amino acids. V was shortened by 4 bases and J by 7 bases, with 14 bases between the two germline ends. Looked up from germline, CDR1 is SGHRS and CDR2 is YFSETQ. CDR3 bases: TGCGCCAGCAGCAGCCCGACAAGAGATGAAGCTTTCTTT. Translation gives CASSSPTRDEAFF. Drawing the rest from reference TRBV5-1 and TRBJ1-1, the complete variable domain is KAGVTQTPRYLIKTRGQQVTLSCSPISGHRSVSWYQQTPGQGLQFLFEYFSETQRNKGNFPGRFSGRQFSNSRSEMNVSTLELGDSALYLCASSSPTRDEAFFGQGTRLTVV.

The rearrangement joins TRBV24-1 to TRBJ2-3; 7 positions agree with TRBD1. CDR1 KGHDR and CDR2 SFDVKD come from the germline V gene. Trimming removed 1 base from V and 2 bases from J; junction bases left unmatched: 2. The CDR3 totals 15 residues. The CDR3, as DNA: TGTGCCACCAGTGATTTTGGACAGGCCACAGATACGCAGTATTTT. Its translation is CATSDFGQATDTQYF.

J is TRBJ2-2 and V is TRBV5-1; 11 nucleotides align to TRBD1. Germline loops: CDR1 SGHRS, CDR2 YFSETQ. V was clipped by 4 bases and J by 6 bases; unmatched bases: 5. This CDR3 is 15 amino acids long. CDR3 in amino acids: CASSGGQGEPGELFF. The CDR3 DNA sequence: TGCGCCAGCAGCGGGGGACAGGGGGAGCCCGGGGAGCTGTTTTTT.

V usage is TRBV7-9 and J usage is TRBJ2-7; 10 bases fit TRBD1. The CDR3 is 14 residues long. V shed 6 bases, J shed 3 bases, and the junction held 5 bases outside the gene matches. CDR1 SEHNR and CDR2 FQNEAQ come from the germline V gene (reference sequence). CDR3 bases: TGTGCCAGCAGTCCGGGACAGGGGTTCTACGAGCAGTACTTC. Its protein product is CASSPGQGFYEQYF.

The chain has TRBV5-1 and TRBJ2-3; 12 bases align to TRBD2. The CDR3 loop spans 18 amino acids. Trimming cost V 4 bases and J 9 bases; bases outside gene matches: 18. Germline values: CDR1 SGHRS, CDR2 YFSETQ. CDR3 protein: CASSTGSSGGVSQDTQYF. For the CDR3, the DNA is TGCGCCAGCAGCACAGGGTCTAGCGGGGGGGTAAGTCAGGACACGCAGTATTTT.

The rearrangement uses TRBV9 and TRBJ1-6; TRBD1 aligns across 8 bases. With V trimmed by 0 bases and J by 5 bases, 4 bases remained unmatched. Germline assignment: CDR1 SGDLS and CDR2 YYNGEE. There are 16 residues in the CDR3. CDR3: CASSVADRADNSPLHF. In nucleotides, the CDR3 is TGTGCCAGCAGCGTAGCGGACAGGGCGGATAATTCACCCCTCCACTTT.

Only one count was recorded for this clone. The rearrangement links TRBV6-2 or TRBV6-3 to TRBJ1-6, with D hard to call. CDR1 and CDR2 from the germline V gene are MNHEY and SVGEGT. Trimming removed 6 bases at V and 9 bases at J, with 18 bases between. The CDR3 contains 15 residues. DNA of the CDR3: TGTGCCAGCAGCCGACCGGGATACAAAGGTTCACCCCTCCACTTT. Its translation is CASSRPGYKGSPLHF.

This chain joins TRBV7-9 and TRBJ1-2, with TRBD1 as a possible D gene (5 bases). The CDR3 spans 15 residues. Trimming pared 6 bases from V and 1 base from J, leaving 15 bases between. Per the germline V gene, CDR1 is SEHNR and CDR2 is FQNEAQ (reference sequence). CDR3: CASSYGGDYNYGYTF. Here the CDR3 DNA reads TGTGCCAGCAGTTATGGGGGGGATTATAACTATGGCTACACCTTC.

The gene calls are TRBV3-1 (or the pseudogene TRBV3-2) and TRBJ2-3; 9 nucleotides agree with TRBD1. With 0 bases clipped from V and 1 base from J, the junction kept 5 bases outside the gene matches. In germline, CDR1 is LGHDT, CDR2 YNNKEL (reference sequence). The CDR3 loop spans 17 amino acids. The CDR3 loop reads CASSQERDRVGTDTQYF. CDR3 nucleotide sequence: TGTGCCAGCAGCCAAGAGCGGGACAGGGTAGGCACAGATACGCAGTATTTT.